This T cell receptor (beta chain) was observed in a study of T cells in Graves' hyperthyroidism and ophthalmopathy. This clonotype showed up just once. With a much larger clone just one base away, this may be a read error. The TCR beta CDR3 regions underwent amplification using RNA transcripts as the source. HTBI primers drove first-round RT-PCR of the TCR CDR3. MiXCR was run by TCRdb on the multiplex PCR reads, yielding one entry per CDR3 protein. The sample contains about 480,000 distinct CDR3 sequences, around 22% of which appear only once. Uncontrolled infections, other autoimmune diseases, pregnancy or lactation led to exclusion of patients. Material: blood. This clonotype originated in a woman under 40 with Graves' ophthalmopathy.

CDR3 region: CSARANQPQHF. The DNA of the CDR3 is TGCAGTGCTAGAGCCAATCAGCCCCAGCATTTT. V is TRBV20-1 and J is TRBJ1-5; D not resolved. The CDR3 covers 11 residues. From germline, CDR1 is DFQATT and CDR2 SNEGSKA (reference sequence). Trimming cost V 1 base and J 3 bases, with 1 base left between them.